A single sample gave rise to the 14 T cell receptor beta chains below, sequenced in a study of blood T cell repertoires in COVID-19. Sequencing used immunoSEQ multiplex PCR; TCRdb keeps in-frame clones, though not all of them. The repertoire holds more than 95,000 clones, with roughly 84% as singletons. The sequencing sample was made of peripheral blood. The source of these receptors is a man aged 55 to 70 with acute or convalescent COVID-19.

The chain recombines TRBV5-1 with TRBJ2-3; the D is unclear. This CDR3 contains 14 residues. Germline values: CDR1 SGHRS, CDR2 YFSETQ. Trimming took off 1 base at V and 0 bases at J, with 6 bases between the two ends. Here the CDR3 reads CASSLLSSTDTQYF. CDR3 in DNA: TGCGCCAGCAGCTTGTTGTCAAGCACAGATACGCAGTATTTT.

The CDR3 loop reads CASSQLGTGGRLRETQYF. The CDR3 DNA reads as TGCGCCAGCAGCCAGCTTGGTACCGGGGGGCGTCTCCGGGAGACCCAGTACTTC. The chain links TRBV4-1 to TRBJ2-5, with D possibly being TRBD2 (7 bases). V was pared by 3 bases and J by 5 bases, with 25 bases between. The CDR3 runs to 18 residues. CDR1 and CDR2 from the germline V gene are MGHRA and YSYEKL.

This clone was detected a few times. V and J are TRBV5-1 and TRBJ1-6; maybe TRBD1 (5 bases). Trimming stripped 0 bases from V and 7 bases from J, with 23 bases between. CDR1 and CDR2 (germline): SGHRS, YFSETQ. The CDR3 spans 19 residues. The CDR3 protein is CASSLASMFVRGENSPLHF. The CDR3 DNA follows: TGCGCCAGCAGCTTGGCCTCCATGTTCGTTAGGGGTGAAAATTCACCCCTCCACTTT.

CDR3 protein: CASSPPDRGGNSPLHF. The CDR3 region has the DNA TGTGCCAGCAGTCCGCCGGACAGAGGGGGTAATTCACCCCTCCACTTT. This chain uses TRBV27 with TRBJ1-6; TRBD1 might be the D (6 bases). Germline V gene sequence: CDR1 MNHEY, CDR2 SMNVEV (reference sequence). This CDR3 comprises 16 residues. V lost 5 bases and J lost 6, with 17 bases in between.

The rearrangement joins TRBV9 to TRBJ2-3, with 12 bases identical to TRBD2. Germline V CDR1 and CDR2: SGDLS, YYNGEE. The V gene end was trimmed by 0 bases and the J gene end by 3 bases; junction bases not matched to a gene: 5. This CDR3 spans 17 amino acids. As DNA, the CDR3 is TGTGCCAGCAGCGTAGAACTAGCGGGAGGAACGACAGATACGCAGTATTTT. Amino acid sequence: CASSVELAGGTTDTQYF.

The rearrangement links TRBV7-6 to TRBJ2-1; 10 bases match TRBD1. CDR3 length: 16 residues. Germline loops: CDR1 SGHVS, CDR2 FNYEAQ. The ends lost 1 base at V and 5 bases at J; junction bases unmatched: 5. CDR3: CASSLGLGTGDNEQFF. DNA for the CDR3: TGTGCCAGCAGCTTAGGTCTTGGGACAGGGGACAATGAGCAGTTCTTC.

The chain uses TRBV27 and TRBJ1-5, with D perhaps TRBD1 (5 bases). The CDR3 is 19 amino acids. Germline CDR1 is MNHEY and CDR2 is SMNVEV (reference sequence). Trimming cost V 6 bases and J 4 bases, with 28 bases left between them. CDR3 sequence: CASSSTSLSGQSRNQPQHF. The CDR3 coding sequence is TGTGCCAGCAGCTCCACTAGCTTATCCGGACAATCGAGGAATCAGCCCCAGCATTTT.

This clone has only one observation. The chain joins TRBV25-1 to TRBJ1-2, with 7 bases lining up with TRBD1. The J segment lost 0 bases and the V segment lost 7 bases, leaving 8 bases of the junction unmatched. There are 15 residues in the CDR3. Germline V gene sequence: CDR1 MGHDK, CDR2 SYGVNS. The CDR3, as DNA: TGTGCCAGCAAGGACCCGGGACAGTCTAACTATGGCTACACCTTC. This translates into CASKDPGQSNYGYTF.

The rearrangement links TRBV5-6 to TRBJ2-6, with D maybe TRBD2 (5 bases). Germline V gene sequence: CDR1 SGHDT, CDR2 YYEEEE. CDR3 length: 17 amino acids. The V end was cut by 1 base, the J end by 1 base, with 12 bases between. CDR3 region: CASSLPGEDSGANVLTF. The CDR3 coding sequence is TGTGCCAGCAGCTTGCCCGGGGAAGATTCTGGGGCCAACGTCCTGACTTTC.

This sequence joins TRBV5-5 and TRBJ1-5; 7 nucleotides match TRBD1. CDR3 length: 13 residues. After removal of 4 bases from V and 11 bases from J, the junction contained 9 bases not matched to a gene. Germline CDR1 and CDR2: SGHKS and YYEKEE (reference sequence). CDR3: CASSATGEQAQHF. In DNA, the CDR3 is TGTGCCAGCAGCGCCACAGGGGAACAGGCCCAGCATTTT.

This clone appeared a single time. This sequence joins TRBV4-1 and TRBJ2-3; 10 nucleotides agree with TRBD2. The ends lost 1 base at V and 5 bases at J; junction bases unmatched: 12. The length of the CDR3 is 18 residues. The germline V gene encodes CDR1 MGHRA and CDR2 YSYEKL. CDR3 loop: CASSQVILSGRKGDTQYF. The DNA for the CDR3 is TGCGCCAGCAGCCAAGTGATTCTTAGCGGGAGGAAGGGAGATACGCAGTATTTT.

The gene calls are TRBV7-8 and TRBJ2-2; D is perhaps TRBD2 (7 bases). Trimming cost V 5 bases and J 1 base, with 23 bases left between them. This CDR3 region has 19 residues. The germline V gene has CDR1 SGHVS and CDR2 FQNEAQ. Here the CDR3 reads CASSHTSQRGGRNTGELFF. CDR3 coding DNA: TGTGCCAGCAGCCACACCTCCCAAAGGGGGGGGAGGAACACCGGGGAGCTGTTTTTT.

The rearrangement joins TRBV7-2 to TRBJ1-5; D is unclear. The CDR3 spans 14 residues. The germline gives CDR1 SGHTA, CDR2 FQGNSA. V lost 5 bases to trimming and J lost 2 bases, with 10 bases between them. CDR3 nucleotide sequence: TGTGCCAGCAGCGAAAGCGGGGGCAATCAGCCCCAGCATTTT. Its protein is CASSESGGNQPQHF.

V gene TRBV2 combines with J gene TRBJ1-5; D is ambiguous. Germline V gives CDR1 SNHLY, CDR2 FYNNEI. The ends were cut back, 5 bases at V and 6 bases at J, with 14 bases in the middle. There are 14 residues in the CDR3. The CDR3 sequence: CASSPLGPGQPQHF. As DNA, the CDR3 is TGTGCCAGCAGTCCACTGGGCCCCGGTCAGCCCCAGCATTTT.